This T cell receptor beta chain was identified during a study of T-cell reconstitution after alpha-beta-depleted transplantation in children. General study findings and limits: Several hundred expanded graft clones reportedly gave rise to the alpha-beta T cells present about two months after transplant. Several patients had high TCRbeta diversity at day 60; it came from surviving recipient T cells and thymic progenitors. Diversity and T-cell counts at one year after transplant derived mostly from new T cells.

This clonotype was observed a few times. Its antigen remains unknown. The germline gives CDR1 SGHRS, CDR2 YFSETQ. V lost 4 bases and J lost 5, with 16 bases in between. The CDR3 loop spans 14 amino acids. Unique molecular identifiers featured in how the TCRbeta library was prepared. TCRdb reprocessed the PCR reads with MiXCR, giving one entry per CDR3 protein. The table records about 1,000,000 distinct CDR3 sequences, roughly 31% of them present only once. The sequencing used PBMCs, mostly from graft donor cells, collected 360 days after TCRalphabeta/CD19-depleted stem cell transplant. The chain joins TRBV5-1 to TRBJ2-7; D is possibly TRBD1 (6 bases). This TCR was recovered from a boy younger than two who had a stem cell transplant for SCID, so the T cells may come from the graft donor. CDR3 sequence (DNA): TGCGCCAGCAGCCGAGCCCAGGGGTCGGACGAGCAGTACTTC. This codes for CASSRAQGSDEQYF.